A selection of T cell receptor beta chains follows, all from one sample in a study of T cells after yellow fever vaccination. TCRdb analysed the 5' RACE reads with MiXCR anew, one entry per CDR3 protein. The sample has 300,000 to 400,000 distinct CDR3 sequences, about 10% seen once; the top ten hold approximately 3.3%. The sequences come from CD4+ T cells sorted from PBMCs, collected 45 days after the yellow fever booster vaccination. These receptors were obtained from a man younger than 35 who received the YFV17D yellow fever vaccine. Both conserved end residues are part of each CDR3. The order of the fields is D gene, V gene, J gene, clone size, CDR3 DNA, CDR3 protein. The D gene is left open where the match is weak. Expanded clones get a size class; other rows say once, few or many, or leave the size out.

>TRBD1|TRBV11-2|TRBJ1-1|few
TGTGCCAGCAGCTTAGGCCCGACAGGGCGGAACACTGAAGCTTTCTTT
CASSLGPTGRNTEAFF
>NA|TRBV6-2/TRBV6-3|TRBJ2-5|many
TGTGCCAGCAGTTCCCGGGACCCATATCAAGAGACCCAGTACTTC
CASSSRDPYQETQYF
>TRBD1|TRBV7-3|TRBJ2-2|many
TGTGCCAGCAGCCGGACAGGGACCGGGGAGCTGTTTTTT
CASSRTGTGELFF
>TRBD1|TRBV6-2/TRBV6-3|TRBJ1-4|many
TGTGCCACCCAACCGGGACAGCCTGCAACTAATGAAAAACTGTTTTTT
CATQPGQPATNEKLFF
>NA|TRBV15|TRBJ2-3|NA
TGTGCCACCAGCGGCCCACAGGGATTCACAGATACGCAGTATTTT
CATSGPQGFTDTQYF
>TRBD1|TRBV7-2|TRBJ1-5|once
TGTGCCAGCAGCCCGGACAGGGGTCCCAATCAGCCCCAGCATTTT
CASSPDRGPNQPQHF
>NA|TRBV5-1|TRBJ2-3|few
TGCGCCAGCAGCTTGGACGTCCCGACAGATACGCAGTATTTT
CASSLDVPTDTQYF
>TRBD1|TRBV12-3/TRBV12-4|TRBJ1-4|few
TGTGCCAGCATGACAGGGCCAACTAATGAAAAACTGTTTTTT
CASMTGPTNEKLFF
>TRBD2|TRBV20-1|TRBJ2-5|few
TGCAGTGCTAGAGCCCGACTAGCGGGGGACCAAGAGACCCAGTACTTC
CSARARLAGDQETQYF
>TRBD1|TRBV3-1|TRBJ1-5|many
TGTGCCAGCAGCGGGACAGTCAATCAGCCCCAGCATTTT
CASSGTVNQPQHF
>TRBD1|TRBV10-3|TRBJ2-7|NA
TGTGCCATCAGTGATCCGGGACAGGGCGCGACCTACGAGCAGTACTTC
CAISDPGQGATYEQYF
>NA|TRBV5-1|TRBJ2-2|many
TGCGCCAGCAGCTTGGATTCAGGCAACACCGGGGAGCTGTTTTTT
CASSLDSGNTGELFF
>NA|TRBV7-2|TRBJ1-1|few
TGTGCCTCCACTCGGCCGGGGACCATGAACACTGAAGCTTTCTTT
CASTRPGTMNTEAFF
>NA|TRBV4-3|TRBJ2-3|many
TGCGCCAGCAGCCAAGTCCGTACAGATACGCAGTATTTT
CASSQVRTDTQYF
>NA|TRBV4-3|TRBJ2-5|NA
TGCGCCAGCAGCCAAGAGTCGGGGGAGACCCAGTACTTC
CASSQESGETQYF
>NA|TRBV10-3|TRBJ2-1|few
TGTGCCTCAAATAGCGCGAGCTCCTACAATGAGCAGTTCTTC
CASNSASSYNEQFF
>TRBD1|TRBV19|TRBJ2-5|NA
TGTGCCAGTAGTATCGGGACAGGGCAAGAGACCCAGTACTTC
CASSIGTGQETQYF
>NA|TRBV3-1|TRBJ1-4|NA
TGTGCCAGCAGCCAACACGGGTTGACTAATGAAAAACTGTTTTTT
CASSQHGLTNEKLFF
>NA|TRBV10-3|TRBJ2-1|NA
TGTGCCATCACGAGTCGGGGGTCAGGCTCCTACAATGAGCAGTTCTTC
CAITSRGSGSYNEQFF
>TRBD2|TRBV10-3|TRBJ2-1|NA
TGTGCCATCAAGGGCCCTAGCGGGGGGCGACTTTCCTACAATGAGCAGTTCTTC
CAIKGPSGGRLSYNEQFF
>TRBD1|TRBV5-1|TRBJ2-7|few
TGCGCCAGCAGCTTTTCCGGGACAGGGTGGAACGAGCAGTACTTC
CASSFSGTGWNEQYF
>TRBD2|TRBV6-5|TRBJ2-5|NA
TGTGCCAGCAGTTACAGCGGGGGGGCTGGGGAGACCCAGTACTTC
CASSYSGGAGETQYF
>TRBD1|TRBV24-1|TRBJ2-3|few
TGTGCCACCAGTGAACAGGGGTTCTCAGATACGCAGTATTTT
CATSEQGFSDTQYF